This T cell receptor beta chain was sequenced for a study of early T cells in non-severe SARS-CoV-2 infection. General observations from the study: A preference for anti-spike CD8 responses marked VDJdb matching, which missed private and CD4 specificities.

This clonotype appeared a few times. Its cognate antigen is unknown. Germline V gene lookup returns CDR1 LNHDA and CDR2 SQIVND (reference sequence). With 5 bases clipped from V and 1 base from J, the junction kept 5 bases outside the gene matches. CDR3 length: 15 residues. TCRdb fed the 5' RACE reads into MiXCR, producing one record per CDR3 protein. The data hold around 58,000 distinct CDR3 sequences, with roughly 7.8% observed a single time. The specimen comprised whole blood, sampled at baseline. The origin of this receptor is an adult who was a healthcare worker with PCR-confirmed SARS-CoV-2 infection or an uninfected control (not recorded which). The J gene is TRBJ1-1, the V gene TRBV19, with TRBD1 matching over 9 bases. The CDR3 nucleotides read TGTGCCAGTAGTGCCGGGGGACAGGGGAACACTGAAGCTTTCTTT. Protein sequence: CASSAGGQGNTEAFF.